This paragraph reports one T cell receptor beta chain. As yet, its antigen is unknown. The sample is drawn from a study of vaccination and CD4 T cells after COVID-19. Study context: The authors used overlapping spike peptides from SARS-CoV-2, HCoV-NL63, HCoV-OC43 and HCoV-229E to stimulate cells.

The treatment: roughly nine-day PBMC culture with coronavirus spike peptide pools or control peptides (ViraFEST assay). Study-wide results and caveats: In convalescent patients, a median 86.3% of post-vaccine SARS-CoV-2-reactive clones appeared only after vaccination.

CDR1 is MRHNA and CDR2 is SNTAGT in the germline V gene. This CDR3 spans 15 amino acids. The V end was cut by 3 bases, the J end by 2 bases, with 13 bases between. With the Oncomine TCR Beta short-read assay, DNA from cultured CD4+ T cells was sequenced. Investigators obtained genomic DNA by extraction from cultured CD4+ T cells. TCRdb processed the PCR reads anew with MiXCR; each CDR3 protein has one entry. Altogether under 15,000 distinct CDR3 sequences are present, around 56% being singletons, with the ten largest covering around 18%. Material: cultured CD4+ T cells from blood, obtained after SARS-CoV-2 vaccination. The sequence derives from a human donor with COVID-19. The chain carries TRBV6-4 and TRBJ1-2, with D possibly TRBD1 on 6 matching bases. CDR3 loop: CASSEWEDSNYGYTF. The CDR3 nucleotides are TGTGCCAGCAGTGAATGGGAGGACAGCAACTATGGCTACACCTTC.